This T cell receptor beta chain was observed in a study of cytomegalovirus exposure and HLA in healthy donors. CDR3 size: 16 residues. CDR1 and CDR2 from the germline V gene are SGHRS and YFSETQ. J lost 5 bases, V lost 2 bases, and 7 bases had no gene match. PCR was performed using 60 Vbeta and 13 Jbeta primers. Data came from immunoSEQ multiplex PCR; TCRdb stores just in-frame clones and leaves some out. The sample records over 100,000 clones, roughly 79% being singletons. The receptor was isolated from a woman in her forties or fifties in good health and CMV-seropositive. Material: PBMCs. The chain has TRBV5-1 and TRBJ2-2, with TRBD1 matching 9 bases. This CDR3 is CASSFDGQGRTGELFF. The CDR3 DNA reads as TGCGCCAGCAGCTTTGATGGACAGGGGCGTACCGGGGAGCTGTTTTTT.